This is a list of T cell receptor beta chains from one sample in a study of OX40 agonist ivuxolimab in advanced cancers. Measured with immunoSEQ multiplex PCR; TCRdb has only the in-frame clones, and not every one. Here the sample spans roughly 71,000 clones, approximately 88% being singletons. The source material was CD4+ or CD8+ T cells sorted from blood, sampled in a trial of the OX40 agonist ivuxolimab. These receptors all come from an adult with an advanced solid tumor such as melanoma, head and neck, liver or kidney cancer. The CDR3 runs from the conserved cysteine through the conserved F or W. A D gene is named only where the DNA matches it firmly. The size entry is marked missing in some rows and otherwise reads once, few, many or a size class.

TRBJ2-1	TRBV2	.	.	TGTGCCAGCAGTGGTGACTATTCCTACAATGAGCAGTTCTTC	CASSGDYSYNEQFF
TRBJ1-1	TRBV18	.	.	TGTGCCAGCTCACCACAAGCTATGAACACTGAAGCTTTCTTT	CASSPQAMNTEAFF
TRBJ1-3	TRBV21-1	.	.	TGTGCCAGCAGCAACCGCTGGACCGCTGGCTCTGGAAACACCATATATTTT	CASSNRWTAGSGNTIYF
TRBJ1-1	TRBV18	TRBD1	.	TGTGCCAGCTCACCCCAGGACAGGGGAAGAGCTTTCTTT	CASSPQDRGRAFF
TRBJ1-2	TRBV18	TRBD1	.	TGTGCCAGCTCCACAGGGGGGGTCTATGGCTACACCTTC	CASSTGGVYGYTF
TRBJ1-1	TRBV7-9	.	once	TGTGCCAGCAGCTTAGGTTCAGGGATGAACACTGAAGCTTTCTTT	CASSLGSGMNTEAFF
TRBJ1-1	TRBV18	TRBD1	.	TGTGCCAGCTCACCAGGACAGGGGGCGAACACTGAAGCTTTCTTT	CASSPGQGANTEAFF
TRBJ1-6	TRBV30	TRBD1	.	TGTGCCTGTCGACGGGGACAGCATAATTCACCCCTCCACTTT	CACRRGQHNSPLHF
TRBJ2-7	TRBV5-6	.	.	TGTGCCAGCAGCTTGCAGGGGTTGTACGAGCAGTACTTC	CASSLQGLYEQYF
TRBJ2-3	TRBV5-4	TRBD2	.	TGTGCCAGCAGCTCCCCGACTAGCGGGGGAGGGGGTACGCAGTATTTT	CASSSPTSGGGGTQYF
TRBJ2-1	TRBV6-6	TRBD1	.	TGTGCCAGCAGCGACAGGGTAGGGAATGAGCAGTTCTTC	CASSDRVGNEQFF
TRBJ1-2	TRBV5-5	.	once	TGTGCCAGCAGCCCCCGCGGGGATTCCTATGGCTACACCTTC	CASSPRGDSYGYTF
TRBJ1-4	TRBV18	.	once	TGTGCCAGCTCACCTGGGGGGAGTCTGAATGAAAAACTGTTTTTT	CASSPGGSLNEKLFF
TRBJ1-5	TRBV18	.	.	TGTGCCAGCTCACCGGAACGGAATAATCAGCCCCAGCATTTT	CASSPERNNQPQHF
TRBJ2-3	TRBV7-2	.	.	TGTGCCAGCAGCTTGTCGGGGGGCCACACAGATACGCAGTATTTT	CASSLSGGHTDTQYF
TRBJ2-2	TRBV19	TRBD2	.	TGTGCCAGTACCAGCGGACGGGGGGCGAACACCGGGGAGCTGTTTTTT	CASTSGRGANTGELFF
TRBJ1-3	TRBV5-6	TRBD1	.	TGTGCCAGCAGCTTGGGGGGACAGCTAAACACCATATATTTT	CASSLGGQLNTIYF
TRBJ2-3	TRBV10-1	.	.	TGCGCCAGCAGCGGGACTAGCACAGATACGCAGTATTTT	CASSGTSTDTQYF
TRBJ2-1	TRBV5-8	TRBD1	few	TGTGCCAGCAGCCAGGGACAGGGTGACTACAATGAGCAGTTCTTC	CASSQGQGDYNEQFF
TRBJ1-1	TRBV5-1	TRBD1	.	TGCGCCAGCAGCCCGACAGGGGCGCGGACTGAAGCTTTCTTT	CASSPTGARTEAFF
TRBJ1-5	TRBV19	.	.	TGTGCCAGTAGTACTCGAAGGCAGGGGAATAGCAATCAGCCCCAGCATTTT	CASSTRRQGNSNQPQHF
TRBJ2-1	TRBV2	TRBD2	once	TGTGCCAGCAGTCGACTAGCCGCCTACAATGAGCAGTTCTTC	CASSRLAAYNEQFF
TRBJ2-3	TRBV2	.	once	TGTGCCAGCAGTGCGGGGACACCTAGCACAGATACGCAGTATTTT	CASSAGTPSTDTQYF
TRBJ1-5	TRBV4-1	TRBD1	.	TGCGCCAGCAGCCAATATAGAACAGGGGATCAGCCCCAGCATTTT	CASSQYRTGDQPQHF
TRBJ1-1	TRBV5-5	.	few	TGTGCCAGCAGCTTCTCCAGGGACTACACTGAAGCTTTCTTT	CASSFSRDYTEAFF
TRBJ2-1	TRBV12-2	.	.	TGTGCAAGTCGCTTATCGTCACCCCTGGGCTCCTACAATGAGCAGTTCTTC	CASRLSSPLGSYNEQFF
TRBJ1-5	TRBV7-3	TRBD1	few	TGTGCCAGCAGCTCCTTATCGGACAGGGCCCCCCGCAAGGGTCCCCAGCATTTT	CASSSLSDRAPRKGPQHF
TRBJ2-1	TRBV11-2	TRBD2	.	TGTGCCAGCAGCGTTAGCGGGGCCGTTTACAATGAGCAGTTCTTC	CASSVSGAVYNEQFF
TRBJ2-3	TRBV18	.	.	TGTGCCAGCTCACCTTGGGACACCACAGATACGCAGTATTTT	CASSPWDTTDTQYF
TRBJ1-1	TRBV7-9	.	.	TGTGCCAGCAGCTTAGCGCTAGGGATGAACACTGAAGCTTTCTTT	CASSLALGMNTEAFF
TRBJ1-2	TRBV18	TRBD1	.	TGTGCCACTATAGGGACAGCTGATGGCTACACCTTC	CATIGTADGYTF
TRBJ2-5	TRBV30	.	.	TGTGCCTGGAGCGCCCTTTTCTCGAGCGGAGAGACCCAGTACTTC	CAWSALFSSGETQYF
TRBJ2-1	TRBV28	.	few	TGTGCCAGCATGTCTAGCGTGCTATACAATGAGCAGTTCTTC	CASMSSVLYNEQFF
TRBJ1-1	TRBV2	TRBD1	.	TGTGCCAGCACTAAAGGGGGCGCAGGCACTGAAGCTTTCTTT	CASTKGGAGTEAFF
TRBJ1-1	TRBV5-1	.	.	TGCGCCAGCAGCCGTCCCGGGGAGAACACTGAAGCTTTCTTT	CASSRPGENTEAFF
TRBJ2-2	TRBV6-1	.	.	TGTGCCAGCCGGGTAGCTTATAACACCGGGGAGCTGTTTTTT	CASRVAYNTGELFF
TRBJ2-2	TRBV12-5	TRBD1	.	TGTGCTAGTGGTTCCCCTCCGGGACAGGCTCACACCGGGGAGCTGTTTTTT	CASGSPPGQAHTGELFF
TRBJ1-2	TRBV15	.	.	TGTGCCACCAGCAGGCTCACACAGGTTCCTACTGGCTACACCTTC	CATSRLTQVPTGYTF
TRBJ2-3	TRBV6-4	.	once	TGTGCCAGCAGTGAGAGACCGGCAGATACGCAGTATTTT	CASSERPADTQYF
TRBJ2-1	TRBV7-2	TRBD2	.	TGTGCCAGCAGCTTAGGCGGGAGTGGCTACAATGAGCAGTTCTTC	CASSLGGSGYNEQFF
TRBJ1-1	TRBV6-1	.	.	TGTGCCAGCACTCTGACGGAGAACACTGAAGCTTTCTTT	CASTLTENTEAFF
TRBJ1-3	TRBV5-1	.	.	TGCGCCAGCAGCTCGCAGGGATCTGGAAACACCATATATTTT	CASSSQGSGNTIYF
TRBJ2-7	TRBV6-1	.	.	TGTGCCAGCCTACTGTTAGGCTCCTACGAGCAGTACTTC	CASLLLGSYEQYF